This T cell receptor (beta chain) was observed in a study of cytomegalovirus exposure and HLA in healthy donors. The donors belonged to the roughly 110-subject validation cohort, separate from the 666-subject first cohort. Produced via immunoSEQ multiplex PCR; TCRdb's table is partial and in-frame only. This table holds a few hundred thousand clones, around nine tenths found once. This receptor was taken from a woman between 18 and 29 years old in good health and CMV-seronegative. The sequencing sample was made of PBMCs.

The CDR3 nucleotides are TGTGCCAGCAGGGGGACAGGGACCTGGGCCGGGGAGCTGTTTTTT. Its protein is CASRGTGTWAGELFF. J is TRBJ2-2 and V is TRBV11-2; 9 bases line up with TRBD1. This CDR3 has 15 amino acids. V lost 6 bases to trimming and J lost 6 bases; unmatched junction nucleotides: 8. CDR1 is SGHAT, CDR2 FQNNGV, per germline.